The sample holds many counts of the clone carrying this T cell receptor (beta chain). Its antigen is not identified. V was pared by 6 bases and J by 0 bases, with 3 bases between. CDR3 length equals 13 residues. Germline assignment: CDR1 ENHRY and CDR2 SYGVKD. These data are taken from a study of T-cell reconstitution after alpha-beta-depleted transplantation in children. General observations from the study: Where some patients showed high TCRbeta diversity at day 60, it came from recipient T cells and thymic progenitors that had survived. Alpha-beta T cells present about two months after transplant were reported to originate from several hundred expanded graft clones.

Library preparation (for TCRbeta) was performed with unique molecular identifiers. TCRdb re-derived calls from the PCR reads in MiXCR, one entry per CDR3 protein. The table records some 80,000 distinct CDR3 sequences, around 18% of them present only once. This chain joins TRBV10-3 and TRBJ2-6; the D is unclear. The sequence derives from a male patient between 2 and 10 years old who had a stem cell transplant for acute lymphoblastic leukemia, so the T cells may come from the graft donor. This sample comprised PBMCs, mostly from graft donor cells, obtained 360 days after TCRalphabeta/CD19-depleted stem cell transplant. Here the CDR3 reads CAIRTSGANVLTF. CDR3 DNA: TGTGCCATCAGGACCTCTGGGGCCAACGTCCTGACTTTC.